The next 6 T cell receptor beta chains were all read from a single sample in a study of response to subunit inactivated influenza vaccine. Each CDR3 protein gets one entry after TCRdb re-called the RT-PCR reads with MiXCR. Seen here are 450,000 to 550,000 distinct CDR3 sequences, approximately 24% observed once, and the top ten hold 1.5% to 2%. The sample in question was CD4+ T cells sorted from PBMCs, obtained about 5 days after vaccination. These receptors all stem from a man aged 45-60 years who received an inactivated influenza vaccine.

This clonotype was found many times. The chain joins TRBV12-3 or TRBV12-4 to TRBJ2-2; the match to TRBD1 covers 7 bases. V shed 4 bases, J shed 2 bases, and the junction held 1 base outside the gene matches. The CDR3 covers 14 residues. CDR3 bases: TGTGCCAGCAGTTGGGACAGAAACACCGGGGAGCTGTTTTTT. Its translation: CASSWDRNTGELFF.

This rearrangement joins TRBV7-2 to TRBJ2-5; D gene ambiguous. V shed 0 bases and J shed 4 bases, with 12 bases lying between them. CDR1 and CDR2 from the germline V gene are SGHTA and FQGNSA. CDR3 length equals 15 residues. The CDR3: CASSLAGPRVETQYF. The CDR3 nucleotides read TGTGCCAGCAGCTTAGCAGGGCCCCGGGTAGAGACCCAGTACTTC. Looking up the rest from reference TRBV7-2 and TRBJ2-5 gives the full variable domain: GAGVSQSPSNKVTEKGKDVELRCDPISGHTALYWYRQSLGQGLEFLIYFQGNSAPDKSGLPSDRFSAERTGGSVSTLTIQRTQQEDSAVYLCASSLAGPRVETQYFGPGTRLLVL.

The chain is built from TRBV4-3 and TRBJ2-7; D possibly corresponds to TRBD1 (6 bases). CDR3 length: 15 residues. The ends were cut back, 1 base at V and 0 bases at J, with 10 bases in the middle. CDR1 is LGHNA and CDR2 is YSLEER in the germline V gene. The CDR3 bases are TGCGCCAGCAGCCAAGGGACAGCCAGCTCCTACGAGCAGTACTTC. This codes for CASSQGTASSYEQYF.

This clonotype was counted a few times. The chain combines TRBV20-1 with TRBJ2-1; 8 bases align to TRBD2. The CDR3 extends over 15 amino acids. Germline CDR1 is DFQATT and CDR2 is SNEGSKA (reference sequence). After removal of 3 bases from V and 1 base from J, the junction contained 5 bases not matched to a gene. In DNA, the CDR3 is TGCAGTGCTAGGGGGGGGACTAGTTCCTACAATGAGCAGTTCTTC. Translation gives CSARGGTSSYNEQFF.

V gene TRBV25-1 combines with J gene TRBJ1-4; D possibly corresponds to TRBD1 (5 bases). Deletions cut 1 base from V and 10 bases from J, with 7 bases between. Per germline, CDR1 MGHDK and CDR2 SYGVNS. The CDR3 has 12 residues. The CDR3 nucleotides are TGTGCCAGCAGTGAATCGGGGGGAAAACTGTTTTTT. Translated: CASSESGGKLFF.

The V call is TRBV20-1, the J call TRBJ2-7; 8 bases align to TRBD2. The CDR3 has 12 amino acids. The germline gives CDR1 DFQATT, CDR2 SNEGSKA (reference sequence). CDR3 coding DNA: TGCAGCGGGGGGGGTGGCGGGGACGAGCAGTACTTC. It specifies CSGGGGGDEQYF.